Listed here are 27 T cell receptor beta chains from one sample, sequenced in a study of shared clonotypes between healthy human individuals. Profiling relied on immunoSEQ multiplex PCR, and the TCRdb table lists in-frame clones only, not all of them. In the table there are fewer than 600,000 clones, about four fifths of which are singletons. Sequences were obtained from PBMCs. These receptors all come from a woman in her thirties or forties in good health. Some clones in this sample may be carry-over from other donors' samples.

CDR3 DNA sequence: TGTGCCAGCATTGGGGAGACCCAGTACTTC. Amino acids: CASIGETQYF. The J gene is TRBJ2-5, the V gene TRBV25-1; the D is unclear. Germline V CDR1 and CDR2: MGHDK, SYGVNS. Between the trimmed V and J ends, which lost 7 bases and 5 bases, there was a span of 5 bases. This CDR3 is built from 10 residues.

The CDR3 DNA reads TGTGCCAGCAGCTTAGCGAGGGACCGGGGCGGGGAGCTGTTTTTT. Amino acids: CASSLARDRGGELFF. This chain uses TRBV7-8 with TRBJ2-2; either TRBD1 or TRBD2 may supply D (5 bases each). Trimming pared 0 bases from V and 7 bases from J, leaving 12 bases between. CDR1 and CDR2 from the germline V gene are SGHVS and FQNEAQ. The CDR3 covers 15 residues.

The chain joins TRBV19 to TRBJ1-5, with D possibly matching TRBD1 (5 bases). Germline CDR1 reads LNHDA; CDR2 reads SQIVND (reference sequence). Trimming left V 4 bases short and J 0 bases short, with 13 bases between. This CDR3 spans 16 amino acids. In nucleotides, the CDR3 is TGTGCCAGTAGTAACCCCGGACATTATAGCAATCAGCCCCAGCATTTT. Translated: CASSNPGHYSNQPQHF.

As to this clone: Given a much more abundant clone one base away, this may be a read error. This chain uses TRBV7-3 with TRBJ1-1, with D tentatively TRBD1 (6 bases). Germline V gene sequence: CDR1 SGHTA, CDR2 FQGTGA. Trimming pared 5 bases from V and 0 bases from J, leaving 7 bases between. The CDR3 has 13 amino acids. CDR3 DNA: TGTGCCAGCAGCCGACAGGTGAACACTGAAGCTTTCTTT. Protein product: CASSRQVNTEAFF.

The J gene is TRBJ1-1, the V gene TRBV5-4; a weak D match, TRBD1 (5 bases). There are 16 residues in the CDR3. V was cut by 1 base and J by 0 bases, with 13 bases left in between. Germline V CDR1 and CDR2: SGHNT, YYREEE (reference sequence). The CDR3 region is CASSLWGMGLNTEAFF. CDR3 DNA sequence: TGTGCCAGCAGCTTGTGGGGTATGGGACTGAACACTGAAGCTTTCTTT. Together with reference TRBV5-4 and TRBJ1-1, the CDR3 gives the full variable domain: ETGVTQSPTHLIKTRGQQVTLRCSSQSGHNTVSWYQQALGQGPQFIFQYYREEENGRGNFPPRFSGLQFPNYSSELNVNALELDDSALYLCASSLWGMGLNTEAFFGQGTRLTVV.

The chain combines TRBV2 with TRBJ1-5; unclear D gene. The CDR3 loop spans 13 amino acids. The V gene lost 2 bases and the J gene lost 5 bases, with 7 bases spanning the gap. CDR1 is SNHLY and CDR2 is FYNNEI in the germline V gene. The CDR3 sequence is CASSERGDQPQHF. Written as DNA, the CDR3 is TGTGCCAGCAGTGAACGGGGAGATCAGCCCCAGCATTTT.

The chain is built from TRBV28 and TRBJ2-2; D is uncertain. The V end was cut by 6 bases, the J end by 4 bases, with 12 bases between. Germline CDR1 MDHEN, CDR2 SYDVKM. The CDR3 contains 14 residues. The DNA of the CDR3 is TGTGCCAGCAGACCCGGGCTGCGCACCGGGGAGCTGTTTTTT. It codes for CASRPGLRTGELFF. Combining the CDR3 with reference TRBV28 and TRBJ2-2 gives the whole variable domain DVKVTQSSRYLVKRTGEKVFLECVQDMDHENMFWYRQDPGLGLRLIYFSYDVKMKEKGDIPEGYSVSREKKERFSLILESASTNQTSMYLCASRPGLRTGELFFGEGSRLTVL.

This chain uses TRBV6-5 with TRBJ1-2; D remains unclear. CDR1 and CDR2 (germline): MNHEY, SVGAGI. V shed 10 bases and J shed 1 base, with 13 bases lying between them. The CDR3 is made up of 13 amino acids. The CDR3 sequence: CATSPPGNYGYTF. Written as DNA, the CDR3 is TGTGCCACCTCCCCCCCGGGTAACTATGGCTACACCTTC.

This chain uses TRBV30 with TRBJ1-1, with D perhaps TRBD1 (5 bases). The CDR3 totals 13 residues. V was trimmed by 0 bases and J by 6 bases, leaving 11 bases between them. Germline V lookup: CDR1 GTSNPN, CDR2 SVGIG (reference sequence). DNA for the CDR3: TGTGCCTGGAGTGTGGGAGGGGTTCCTGAAGCTTTCTTT. Protein: CAWSVGGVPEAFF.

This clone was seen a single time. V is TRBV30 and J is TRBJ2-3; D is possibly TRBD1 (6 bases). V lost 1 base, J lost 2 bases, and 10 bases lay in between. This CDR3 spans 14 amino acids. Germline CDR1 GTSNPN, CDR2 SVGIG (reference sequence). CDR3 in amino acids: CAWSAGAITDTQYF. The DNA of the CDR3 is TGTGCCTGGAGTGCAGGGGCTATCACAGATACGCAGTATTTT.

The chain links TRBV9 to TRBJ2-3; TRBD1 is a possible D gene (6 bases). CDR1 SGDLS and CDR2 YYNGEE come from the germline V gene. The CDR3 spans 14 residues. The V end lost 3 bases, the J end lost 0 bases, and 8 bases lay between the germline ends. The CDR3 region is CASSGTVSTDTQYF. CDR3 bases: TGTGCCAGCAGCGGGACAGTTAGCACAGATACGCAGTATTTT.

The chain joins TRBV27 to TRBJ2-2; no clear D gene. V dropped 5 bases and J dropped 5 bases, with 21 bases sitting between them. The germline V gene encodes CDR1 MNHEY and CDR2 SMNVEV (reference sequence). CDR3 size: 17 residues. CDR3 loop: CASSLLRRSEFTGELFF. CDR3 sequence (DNA): TGTGCCAGCAGTCTCCTCCGCAGGTCGGAATTTACCGGGGAGCTGTTTTTT.

The chain joins TRBV27 to TRBJ2-7, with TRBD1 matching over 7 bases. With 5 bases clipped from V and 1 base from J, the junction kept 2 bases outside the gene matches. The CDR3 covers 13 residues. Germline CDR1 reads MNHEY; CDR2 reads SMNVEV (reference sequence). CDR3 in amino acids: CASSKQGSYEQYF. CDR3 bases: TGTGCCAGCAGTAAACAGGGGTCCTACGAGCAGTACTTC.

This clone occurred a few times. V and J are TRBV18 and TRBJ2-5; tentative D call: TRBD2 (5 bases). The length of the CDR3 is 13 residues. Germline V gene lookup returns CDR1 KGHSH and CDR2 LQKENI. V was cut by 6 bases and J by 0 bases, with 8 bases left in between. The DNA for the CDR3 is TGTGCCAGCTCGGAGCGGAACCAAGAGACCCAGTACTTC. Protein product: CASSERNQETQYF. Complete variable domain (other parts from reference TRBV18 and TRBJ2-5): NAGVMQNPRHLVRRRGQEARLRCSPMKGHSHVYWYRQLPEEGLKFMVYLQKENIIDESGMPKERFSAEFPKEGPSILRIQQVVRGDSAAYFCASSERNQETQYFGPGTRLLVL.

This clone has just a few counts. The chain couples TRBV27 to TRBJ2-5; 8 nucleotides match TRBD1. CDR3 length: 16 residues. CDR1 is MNHEY, CDR2 SMNVEV, per germline (reference sequence). V gave up 2 bases and J gave up 5 bases; unmatched junction bases: 10. CDR3 protein: CASSLRVRGPVETQYF. CDR3 nucleotides: TGTGCCAGCAGTTTAAGGGTCAGGGGGCCAGTGGAGACCCAGTACTTC.

The chain recombines TRBV28 with TRBJ1-5; a weak D match, TRBD1 (6 bases). The length of the CDR3 is 13 residues. Germline CDR1 and CDR2: MDHEN and SYDVKM. Deletions cut 8 bases from V and 4 bases from J, with 12 bases between. The CDR3 DNA reads TGTGCCAGCGTTGGGGGCCAAAATCAGCCCCAGCATTTT. It is translated as CASVGGQNQPQHF.

This chain connects TRBV14 to TRBJ2-7, with 13 bases identical to TRBD2. Germline values: CDR1 SGHDN, CDR2 FVKESK. The CDR3 extends over 14 amino acids. V lost 3 bases to trimming and J lost 4 bases; unmatched junction nucleotides: 0. This chain's CDR3 is CASSQTSGRYEQYF. For the CDR3, the DNA is TGTGCCAGCAGCCAGACTAGCGGGAGGTACGAGCAGTACTTC. The full variable domain, with the rest looked up from reference TRBV14 and TRBJ2-7, is EAGVTQFPSHSVIEKGQTVTLRCDPISGHDNLYWYRRVMGKEIKFLLHFVKESKQDESGMPNNRFLAERTGGTYSTLKVQPAELEDSGVYFCASSQTSGRYEQYFGPGTRLTVT.

The rearrangement links TRBV5-4 to TRBJ2-5; D possibly corresponds to TRBD1 (6 bases). Trimming stripped 3 bases from V and 2 bases from J, with 11 bases between. The CDR3 spans 14 residues. The V gene's germline CDR1 is SGHNT and CDR2 YYREEE (reference sequence). CDR3: CASSSGTFQETQYF. CDR3 bases: TGTGCCAGCAGCTCCGGGACATTTCAAGAGACCCAGTACTTC.

The chain has TRBV2 and TRBJ1-1; TRBD1 aligns across 10 bases. The CDR3 has 14 residues. Germline lookup yields CDR1 SNHLY and CDR2 FYNNEI. V dropped 6 bases and J dropped 5; count of bases not matched to a gene: 6. The CDR3 protein is CASRRDRGWTEAFF. The CDR3, as DNA: TGTGCCAGCAGGAGGGACAGGGGATGGACTGAAGCTTTCTTT. The variable domain in full, completed from reference TRBV2 and TRBJ1-1, reads EPEVTQTPSHQVTQMGQEVILRCVPISNHLYFYWYRQILGQKVEFLVSFYNNEISEKSEIFDDQFSVERPDGSNFTLKIRSTKLEDSAMYFCASRRDRGWTEAFFGQGTRLTVV.

This rearrangement joins TRBV25-1 to TRBJ2-4, with TRBD1 matching 9 bases. The CDR3 runs 14 residues. Germline values: CDR1 MGHDK, CDR2 SYGVNS. The V segment lost 5 bases and the J segment 9 bases; nucleotides outside the gene matches: 8. For the CDR3, the DNA is TGTGCCAGCAGTCGACAGGGGGATGAGGCCATTCAGTACTTC. This encodes CASSRQGDEAIQYF. Complete variable domain (other parts from reference TRBV25-1 and TRBJ2-4): EADIYQTPRYLVIGTGKKITLECSQTMGHDKMYWYQQDPGMELHLIHYSYGVNSTEKGDLSSESTVSRIRTEHFPLTLESARPSHTSQYLCASSRQGDEAIQYFGAGTRLSVL.

A few counts support this clone. The chain has TRBV4-3 and TRBJ2-1; possibly TRBD2 for D (7 bases). CDR1 is LGHNA, CDR2 YSLEER, per germline. Trimming left V 3 bases short and J 10 bases short, with 13 bases between. This CDR3 region has 13 residues. This CDR3 is CASSQRGGEEQFF. The CDR3 DNA reads as TGCGCCAGCAGCCAGAGGGGGGGTGAGGAGCAGTTCTTC.

The chain carries TRBV30 and TRBJ2-1; D is unresolved. Germline V CDR1 and CDR2: GTSNPN, SVGIG (reference sequence). V lost 2 bases, J lost 9 bases, and 14 bases lay in between. This CDR3 spans 13 amino acids. CDR3 nucleotide sequence: TGTGCCTGGAGTAACGGCCTCGGCGGTGAGCAGTTCTTC. Its protein product is CAWSNGLGGEQFF.

J is TRBJ2-7 and V is TRBV7-6; the D gene is possibly TRBD2 (5 bases). The CDR3 covers 16 residues. The germline V gene has CDR1 SGHVS and CDR2 FNYEAQ. V dropped 0 bases and J dropped 0 bases, with 12 bases sitting between them. CDR3 in DNA: TGTGCCAGCAGCTTAGCACCAATCGGGAACTCCTACGAGCAGTACTTC. Encoded protein: CASSLAPIGNSYEQYF.

The chain couples TRBV14 to TRBJ2-5, with D perhaps given as TRBD1 or TRBD2 (5 bases each). Trimming removed 5 bases at V and 4 bases at J, with 11 bases between. There are 13 residues in the CDR3. Germline CDR1 and CDR2: SGHDN and FVKESK. This CDR3 is CASSKGRRETQYF. CDR3 DNA: TGTGCCAGCAGCAAGGGACGAAGAGAGACCCAGTACTTC.

Many counts were recorded for this clone. V gene TRBV9 combines with J gene TRBJ2-5; 7 bases map to TRBD1. Germline lookup yields CDR1 SGDLS and CDR2 YYNGEE. This CDR3 is 15 amino acids long. J was trimmed by 9 bases and V by 4 bases; bases with no gene match: 15. The CDR3 DNA is TGTGCCAGCAGCTCTACCGGGACAGCAAGAGAAGCCCAGTACTTC. It is translated as CASSSTGTAREAQYF.

This clone was found once. The chain carries TRBV4-1 and TRBJ2-1; D perhaps matches TRBD2 (6 bases). This CDR3 has 18 amino acids. CDR1 and CDR2 (germline): MGHRA, YSYEKL. Trimming cost V 4 bases and J 0 bases, with 19 bases left between them. CDR3 region: CASSLRNRRGSSYNEQFF. CDR3 DNA: TGCGCCAGCAGCCTACGAAATCGGCGGGGTAGCTCCTACAATGAGCAGTTCTTC.

This chain uses TRBV7-2 with TRBJ2-3; either TRBD1 or TRBD2 may fit D (5 bases each). This CDR3 has 16 residues. Looked up from germline, CDR1 is SGHTA and CDR2 is FQGNSA. The V end lost 4 bases, the J end lost 3 bases, and 17 bases lay between the germline ends. The DNA of the CDR3 is TGTGCCAGCAGCTCAGGGTCGGCGGGTGGGACAGATACGCAGTATTTT. This gives the protein CASSSGSAGGTDTQYF.